This record concerns one T cell receptor beta chain sequence. There is no known antigen for this receptor. The input lacks base qualities; no much larger clone sits a single base away. CD8 naive samples were CD45RO-negative cells positively selected for CCR7, giving a CD45RA+CCR7+ population that excluded TemRA cells. Healthy HIV-negative adults with no recently reported acute infections or vaccinations were included as donors. All donors were Caucasian adults living in Nashville, Tennessee, USA. Blood was obtained by leukapheresis, after which PBMCs were separated by Ficoll-Histopaque density gradient centrifugation and cryopreserved in liquid nitrogen vapor phase. Purity and quantity of every magnetically sorted T cell population were checked by analytical flow cytometry. Genomic DNA was isolated from each sorted fraction and quantified by UV absorbance on a Nanodrop 2000c. TCR CDR3 regions were amplified from genomic DNA by multiplex PCR using the deep immunoSEQ assay. Extracted genomic DNA from each cell subset was spread evenly across all wells of several immunoSEQ 96-well plates, with each plate serving as a replicate. For sorted subsets, 150 to 250 ng of genomic DNA, equivalent to tens of thousands of T cell genomes, went into each replicate PCR. The purified libraries were quantified using a Qubit 3.0 fluorometer, sized with a Bioanalyzer 2100, and then quantified again using the KAPA Library Quantification kit. A separate single-read 150-cycle Illumina NextSeq 550 flow cell was used to sequence each immunoSEQ 96-well plate. The study's own analysis went as follows. Because the immunoSEQ output held only junctional sequences and lacked quality scores, the filtering could not match the filtering applied to full-length reads. Sequences were annotated with PyIR, a Python wrapper for IgBLAST v1.9, using IMGT germline references to assign V/J genes and CDR3. Any read was removed if the V/J assignment was weak (E-value above 1e-6), the CDR3 was missing, or the read contained stop codons, out-of-frame junctions, or ambiguous translated residues. A V3J clonotype was defined by an identical inferred V gene, J gene, and CDR3 amino acid sequence. Percentage overlap between repertoires was calculated by dividing the number of shared unique clonotypes by the size of the smaller repertoire. RTK rarefaction, the Chao1 estimator, and Recon v2.1 estimates of unobserved clonotypes were used to assess repertoire richness. For all TCRbeta clonotypes obtained by the gDNA method from a handful of donors, generation probabilities were computed with OLGA. TCRdb stores this immuneACCESS table with in-frame sequences only. Part of the clones is absent; in the studies checked, under half of the shortfall reflects unresolved V genes, and no reason is known for the rest. V and J calls plus clone size are reproduced from that table; the DNA served to infer D and trimming. The table for this sample lists around 2,100,000 clones; 85% to 95% of them were counted only once. Roughly 1.2% of the sample comes from the top ten.

The data originate from a study of shared clonotypes between healthy human individuals (TCRdb year 2020). Regarding the complete study: A couple of women and a few men aged 18 to 49 years were included in the cohort. To increase sequencing depth and limit assay-specific biases, TCR repertoire library preparation and sequencing were carried out by different laboratories using diverse techniques. Each donor's leukapheresis produced roughly between roughly 0.85 and 10 billion PBMCs. Per donor, three plates each were used for CD4 naive and CD4 memory, two for CD8 naive, and one for CD8 memory. To estimate repertoire size and how much clonotype sharing occurs between individuals, the study deeply sequenced the blood TCR repertoires of 4 to 6 healthy adults. Overall study results and their limits: When several donors were compared, the shared fraction of clonotypes was about 5.2% for naive CD4, about 4% for naive CD8, 2% to 2.5% for memory CD4, and roughly 0.43% for memory CD8. Compared with non-shared clonotypes, the clonotypes found in all four sorted-subset donors had higher generation probabilities. Estimated clonotype richness was generally larger for naive than for memory subsets. The small number of donors limited the genetic and exposure-history diversity represented. Sampling was restricted to blood, and TCR repertoires in tissues likely differ from the TCR repertoires found in blood. Incomplete sequencing was indicated by rarefaction of sorted-subset datasets, despite the large sequencing depth. Pairwise subsampling indicated that sequencing depth was expected to affect the degree of clonotype sharing among donors.

According to the germline V gene, CDR1 reads MNHEY and CDR2 reads SVGAGI. Measured from the cysteine to the phenylalanine, the CDR3 is 14 residues long. The entry retains the CDR3 DNA only, 42 bases that are in frame from base 1. The V and J ends are trimmed by 0 bases and 4 bases, leaving 8 bases between them. Sequencing input: naive CD8+ T cells sorted from blood. The intended sense of this specimen's cell subset or site label: CD45RA+CCR7+. This TCR was sampled from a man in his late teens or twenties in good health. The chain is assembled from TRBV6-5 and TRBJ2-3; the D gene assignment is ambiguous. The CDR3 region has the sequence CASSYSNGPDTQYF. The base sequence is TGTGCCAGCAGTTACTCGAACGGGCCAGATACGCAGTATTTT.